This T cell receptor (beta chain) was documented in a study of technical replicates of blood from a handful of donors. This CDR3 has 11 amino acids. V was clipped by 0 bases and J by 12 bases, with 12 bases between them. The germline CDR1 and CDR2 sequences are SQVTM and ANQGSEA. The repertoire was sequenced with immunoSEQ multiplex PCR; TCRdb's copy has only in-frame clones and lacks some. The data contain over 65,000 clones, approximately 95% of them singletons. The source of this sequence is a human donor in good health. The sequenced material came from T cells isolated from PBMCs. The chain links TRBV29-1 to TRBJ2-7; weak D call: TRBD2 (5 bases). CDR3 region: CSVEDGRRRYF. The CDR3 bases are TGCAGCGTTGAAGATGGGCGGAGGCGGTACTTC.